This T cell receptor (beta chain) was profiled in a study of cytotoxic CD8 clonotypes in ibrutinib-treated CLL. Study overall: Samples showed on average about 250,000 productive templates and 80,000 to 100,000 productive rearrangements.

Study-level results: Clonality (at baseline) was higher than in age-matched healthy donors and tracked circulating CD8+ T-cell counts.

Method: immunoSEQ multiplex PCR; TCRdb's copy keeps in-frame clones and lacks some. This sample has 160,000 or so clones, with about 88% found just once. Comment on this clone: The antigen is undetermined.

Sample: PBMCs, taken at disease progression, from a patient treated with ibrutinib. This TCR was recovered from a human donor with chronic lymphocytic leukemia.

The CDR3 nucleotides read TGCGCCAGCAGCTTGGCCACCAGTGGGGATACGCAGTATTTT. Its protein is CASSLATSGDTQYF. The chain uses TRBV5-1 and TRBJ2-3; no reliable D call. Germline V gives CDR1 SGHRS, CDR2 YFSETQ. The CDR3 contains 14 residues. V shed 0 bases and J shed 6 bases, with 11 bases lying between them.